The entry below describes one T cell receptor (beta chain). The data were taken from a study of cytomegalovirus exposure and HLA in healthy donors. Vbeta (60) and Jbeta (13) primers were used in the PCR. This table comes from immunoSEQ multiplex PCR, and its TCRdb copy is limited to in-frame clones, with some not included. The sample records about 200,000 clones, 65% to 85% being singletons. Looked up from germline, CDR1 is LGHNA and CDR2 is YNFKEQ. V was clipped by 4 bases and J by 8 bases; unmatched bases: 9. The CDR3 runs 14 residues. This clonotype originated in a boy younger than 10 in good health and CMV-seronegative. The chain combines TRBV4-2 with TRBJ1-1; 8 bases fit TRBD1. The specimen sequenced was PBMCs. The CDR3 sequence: CASSRNFRDREAFF. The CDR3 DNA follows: TGTGCCAGCAGCCGAAACTTCCGGGACAGGGAAGCTTTCTTT.